This entry concerns a single T cell receptor (beta chain). Its antigen is unidentified. Sequencing used immunoSEQ multiplex PCR; TCRdb keeps in-frame clones, though not all of them. The sample has about 46,000 clones, just under 95% seen once. This sample was taken from a study of human thymus T cells. The study, taken as a whole, reports: Thymic as well as blood repertoires seemed to favor certain V and J genes unevenly.

Only four of the eight donors provided an approximately 0.5-1 mL blood sample. Genomic DNA was extracted from every available blood leukocyte. Germline CDR1 is SEHNR and CDR2 is FQNEAQ (reference sequence). V lost 5 bases and J 2 bases, leaving 13 bases between the germline ends. The CDR3 is made up of 14 amino acids. The origin of this receptor is a girl less than two years old with a congenital heart defect but otherwise immunologically healthy. This chain joins TRBV7-9 and TRBJ2-7; the D call may be TRBD1 or TRBD2 (5 bases each). Input material: blood. In DNA form, the CDR3 reads TGTGCCAGCAGCCCGGCACCGGGACCCTACGAGCAGTACTTC. Translating gives CASSPAPGPYEQYF.